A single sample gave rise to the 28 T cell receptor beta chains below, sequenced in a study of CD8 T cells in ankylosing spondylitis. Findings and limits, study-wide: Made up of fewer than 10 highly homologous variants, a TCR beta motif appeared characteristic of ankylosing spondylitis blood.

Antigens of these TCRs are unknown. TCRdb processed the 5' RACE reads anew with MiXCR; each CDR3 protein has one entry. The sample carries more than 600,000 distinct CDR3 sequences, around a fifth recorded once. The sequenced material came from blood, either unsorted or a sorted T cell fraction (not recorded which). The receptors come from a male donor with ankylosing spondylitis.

In DNA, the CDR3 is TGCAGCGTTGTCGGGGGTTGGACTGAAGCTTTCTTT. As protein: CSVVGGWTEAFF. The rearrangement links TRBV29-1 to TRBJ1-1; tentative D call: TRBD1 (5 bases). From germline, CDR1 is SQVTM and CDR2 ANQGSEA. CDR3 length: 12 residues. V was clipped by 4 bases and J by 5 bases, with 11 bases between them. The entire variable domain, with the rest obtained from reference TRBV29-1 and TRBJ1-1, is as follows: SAVISQKPSRDICQRGTSLTIQCQVDSQVTMMFWYRQQPGQSLTLIATANQGSEATYESGFVIDKFPISRPNLTFSTLTVSNMSPEDSSIYLCSVVGGWTEAFFGQGTRLTVV.

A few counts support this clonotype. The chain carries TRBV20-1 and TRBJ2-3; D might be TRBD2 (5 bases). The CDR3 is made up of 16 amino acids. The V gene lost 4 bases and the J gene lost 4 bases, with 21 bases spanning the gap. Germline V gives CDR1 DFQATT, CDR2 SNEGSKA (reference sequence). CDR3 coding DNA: TGCAGTGCTATTACTAGTTTGGTCTTCGTGTCAGATACGCAGTATTTT. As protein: CSAITSLVFVSDTQYF.

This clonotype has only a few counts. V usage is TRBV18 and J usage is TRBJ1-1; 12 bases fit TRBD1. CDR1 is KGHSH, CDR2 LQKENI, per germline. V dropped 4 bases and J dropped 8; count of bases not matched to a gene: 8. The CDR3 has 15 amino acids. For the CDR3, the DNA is TGTGCCAGCTCACTAGCCGGGACAGGGGGCCAGGAAGCTTTCTTT. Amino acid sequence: CASSLAGTGGQEAFF.

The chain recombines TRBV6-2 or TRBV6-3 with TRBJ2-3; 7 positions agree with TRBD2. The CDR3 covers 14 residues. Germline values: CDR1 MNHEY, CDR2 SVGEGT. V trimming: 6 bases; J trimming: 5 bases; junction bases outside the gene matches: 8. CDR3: CASRFRDYGDTQYF. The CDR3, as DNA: TGTGCCAGCAGGTTCCGGGACTATGGAGATACGCAGTATTTT.

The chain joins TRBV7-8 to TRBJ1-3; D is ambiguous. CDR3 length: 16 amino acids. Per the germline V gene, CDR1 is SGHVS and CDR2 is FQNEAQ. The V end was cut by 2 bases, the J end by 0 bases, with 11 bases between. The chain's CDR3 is CASSLLVAGSGNTIYF. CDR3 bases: TGTGCCAGCAGCTTATTGGTGGCAGGCTCTGGAAACACCATATATTTT.

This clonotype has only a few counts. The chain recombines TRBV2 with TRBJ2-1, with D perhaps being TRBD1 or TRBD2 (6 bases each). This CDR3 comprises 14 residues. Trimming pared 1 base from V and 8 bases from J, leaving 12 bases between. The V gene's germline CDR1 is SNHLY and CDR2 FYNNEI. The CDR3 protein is CASSEEGGRYEQFF. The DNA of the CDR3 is TGTGCCAGCAGTGAAGAGGGGGGCCGCTATGAGCAGTTCTTC.

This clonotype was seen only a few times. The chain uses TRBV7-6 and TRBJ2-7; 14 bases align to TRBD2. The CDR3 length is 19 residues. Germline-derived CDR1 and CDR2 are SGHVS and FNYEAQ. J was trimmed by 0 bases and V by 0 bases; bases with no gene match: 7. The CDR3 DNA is TGTGCCAGCAGCTTAGCCCAGGGGGGACTAGCGGGAGTCTCCTACGAGCAGTACTTC. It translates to CASSLAQGGLAGVSYEQYF.

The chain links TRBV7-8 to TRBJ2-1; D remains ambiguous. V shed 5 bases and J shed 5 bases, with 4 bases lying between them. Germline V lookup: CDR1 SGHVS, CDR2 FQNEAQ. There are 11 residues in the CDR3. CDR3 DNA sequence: TGTGCCAGCAGCACGGACAATGAGCAGTTCTTC. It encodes CASSTDNEQFF. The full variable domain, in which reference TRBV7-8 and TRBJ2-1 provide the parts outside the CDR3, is GAGVSQSPRYKVAKRGQDVALRCDPISGHVSLFWYQQALGQGPEFLTYFQNEAQLDKSGLPSDRFFAERPEGSVSTLKIQRTQQEDSAVYLCASSTDNEQFFGPGTRLTVL.

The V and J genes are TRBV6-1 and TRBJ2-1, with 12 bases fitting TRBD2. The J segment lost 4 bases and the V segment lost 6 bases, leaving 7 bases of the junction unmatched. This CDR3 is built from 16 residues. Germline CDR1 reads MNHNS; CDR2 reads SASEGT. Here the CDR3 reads CASSLGLAGKYNEQFF. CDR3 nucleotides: TGTGCCAGCAGCCTCGGACTAGCGGGGAAATACAATGAGCAGTTCTTC.

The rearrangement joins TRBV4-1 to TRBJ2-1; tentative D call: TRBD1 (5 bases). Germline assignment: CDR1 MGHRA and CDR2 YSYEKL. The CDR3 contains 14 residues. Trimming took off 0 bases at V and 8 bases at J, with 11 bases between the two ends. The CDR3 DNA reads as TGCGCCAGCAGCCAAGAAGGGGCTTGGGATGAGCAGTTCTTC. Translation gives CASSQEGAWDEQFF.

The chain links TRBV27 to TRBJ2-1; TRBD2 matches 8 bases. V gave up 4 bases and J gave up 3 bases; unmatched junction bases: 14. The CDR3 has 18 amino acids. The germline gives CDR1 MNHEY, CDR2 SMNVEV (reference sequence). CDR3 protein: CASSSGGFVGRDYNEQFF. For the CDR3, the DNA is TGTGCCAGCAGTTCGGGGGGATTCGTCGGGAGGGACTACAATGAGCAGTTCTTC.

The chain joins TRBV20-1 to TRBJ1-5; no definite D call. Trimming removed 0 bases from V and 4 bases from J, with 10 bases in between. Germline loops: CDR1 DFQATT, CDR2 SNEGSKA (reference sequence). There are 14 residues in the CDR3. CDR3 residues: CSARDRRINQPQHF. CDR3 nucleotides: TGCAGTGCTAGAGATCGCCGGATAAATCAGCCCCAGCATTTT.

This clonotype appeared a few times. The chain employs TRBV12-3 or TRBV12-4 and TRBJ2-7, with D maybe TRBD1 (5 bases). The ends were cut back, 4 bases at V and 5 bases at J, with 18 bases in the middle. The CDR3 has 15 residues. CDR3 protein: CASSSSTEAFNEQYF. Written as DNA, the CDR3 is TGTGCCAGCAGTTCATCGACAGAGGCTTTCAACGAGCAGTACTTC.

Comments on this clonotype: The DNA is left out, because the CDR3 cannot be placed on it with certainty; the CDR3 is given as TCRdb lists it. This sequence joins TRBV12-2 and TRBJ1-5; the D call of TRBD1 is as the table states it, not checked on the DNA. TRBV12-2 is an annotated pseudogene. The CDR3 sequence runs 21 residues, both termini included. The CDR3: CASRLDIVGQGATYSNQPQHF.

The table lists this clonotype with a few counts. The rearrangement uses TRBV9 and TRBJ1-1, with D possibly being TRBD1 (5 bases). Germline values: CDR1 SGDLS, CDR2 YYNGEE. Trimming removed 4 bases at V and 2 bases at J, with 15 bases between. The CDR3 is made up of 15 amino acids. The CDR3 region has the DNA TGTGCCAGCAGCTTTGGGGACGGGACCAACACTGAAGCTTTCTTT. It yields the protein CASSFGDGTNTEAFF.

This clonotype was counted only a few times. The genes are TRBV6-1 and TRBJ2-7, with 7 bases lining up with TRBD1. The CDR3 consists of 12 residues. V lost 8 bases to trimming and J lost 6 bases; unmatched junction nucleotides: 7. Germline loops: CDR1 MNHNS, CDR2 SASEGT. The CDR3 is CASAWTGVEQYF. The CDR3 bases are TGTGCCAGCGCCTGGACAGGAGTCGAGCAGTACTTC.

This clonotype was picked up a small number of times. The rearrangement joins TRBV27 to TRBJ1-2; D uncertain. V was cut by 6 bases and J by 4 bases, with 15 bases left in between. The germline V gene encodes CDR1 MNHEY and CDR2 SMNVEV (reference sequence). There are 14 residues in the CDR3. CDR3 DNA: TGTGCCAGCAGCCTGACCAGCAGCTTCTATGGCTACACCTTC. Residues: CASSLTSSFYGYTF.

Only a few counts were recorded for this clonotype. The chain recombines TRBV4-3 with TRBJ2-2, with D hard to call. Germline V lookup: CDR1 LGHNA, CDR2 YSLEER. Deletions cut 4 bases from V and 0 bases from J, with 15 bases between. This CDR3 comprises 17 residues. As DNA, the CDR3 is TGCGCCAGCAGCCCTAGGAGTGGTGGACCGAACACCGGGGAGCTGTTTTTT. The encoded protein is CASSPRSGGPNTGELFF.

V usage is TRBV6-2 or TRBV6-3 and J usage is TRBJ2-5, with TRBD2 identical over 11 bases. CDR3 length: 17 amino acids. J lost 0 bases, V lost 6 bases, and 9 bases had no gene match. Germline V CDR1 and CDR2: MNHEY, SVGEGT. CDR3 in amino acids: CASSKGLAAWYQETQYF. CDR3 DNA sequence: TGTGCCAGCAGCAAGGGACTAGCGGCTTGGTACCAAGAGACCCAGTACTTC.

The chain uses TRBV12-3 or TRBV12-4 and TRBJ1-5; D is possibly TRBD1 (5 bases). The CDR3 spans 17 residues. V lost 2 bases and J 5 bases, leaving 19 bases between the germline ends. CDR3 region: CASSLTGQGGQYQPQHF. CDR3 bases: TGTGCCAGCAGTTTAACGGGCCAGGGAGGGCAGTATCAGCCCCAGCATTTT.

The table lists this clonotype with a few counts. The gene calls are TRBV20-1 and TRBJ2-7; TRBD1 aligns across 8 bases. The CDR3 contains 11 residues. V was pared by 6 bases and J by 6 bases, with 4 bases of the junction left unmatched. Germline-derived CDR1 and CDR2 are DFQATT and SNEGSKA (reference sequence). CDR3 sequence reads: CSADRVGEQYF. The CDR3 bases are TGCAGTGCGGACAGGGTTGGCGAGCAGTACTTC.

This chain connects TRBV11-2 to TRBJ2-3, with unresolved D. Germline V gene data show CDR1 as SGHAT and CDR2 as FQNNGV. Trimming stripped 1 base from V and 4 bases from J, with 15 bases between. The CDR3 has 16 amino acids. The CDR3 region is CASSLGFWSSPDTQYF. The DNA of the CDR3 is TGTGCCAGCAGCTTAGGCTTTTGGAGTAGCCCAGATACGCAGTATTTT.

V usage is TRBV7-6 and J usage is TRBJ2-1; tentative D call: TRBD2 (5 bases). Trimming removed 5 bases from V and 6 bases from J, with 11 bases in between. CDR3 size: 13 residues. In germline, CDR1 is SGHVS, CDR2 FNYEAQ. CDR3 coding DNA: TGTGCCAGCAGCCCTCGCGGGCTCAATGAGCAGTTCTTC. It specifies CASSPRGLNEQFF.

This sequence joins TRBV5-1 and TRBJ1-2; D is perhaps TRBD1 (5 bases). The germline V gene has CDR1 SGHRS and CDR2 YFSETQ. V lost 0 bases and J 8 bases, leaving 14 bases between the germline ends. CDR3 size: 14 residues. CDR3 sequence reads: CASSLGGDSYGYTF. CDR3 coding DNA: TGCGCCAGCAGCTTGGGAGGGGATAGTTACGGCTACACCTTC.

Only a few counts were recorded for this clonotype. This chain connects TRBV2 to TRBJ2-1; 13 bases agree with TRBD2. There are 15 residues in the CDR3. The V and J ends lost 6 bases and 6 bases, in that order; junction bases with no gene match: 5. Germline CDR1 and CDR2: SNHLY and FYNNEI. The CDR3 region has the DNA TGTGCCAGCAGAGGGGGACTAGCGGGATTCAATGAGCAGTTCTTC. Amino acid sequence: CASRGGLAGFNEQFF.

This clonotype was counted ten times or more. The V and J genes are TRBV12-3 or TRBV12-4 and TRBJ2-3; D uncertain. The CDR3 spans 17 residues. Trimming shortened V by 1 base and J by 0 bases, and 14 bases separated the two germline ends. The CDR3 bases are TGTGCCAGCAGTTTAGTGGGTGAGACCCCGAGCACAGATACGCAGTATTTT. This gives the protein CASSLVGETPSTDTQYF.

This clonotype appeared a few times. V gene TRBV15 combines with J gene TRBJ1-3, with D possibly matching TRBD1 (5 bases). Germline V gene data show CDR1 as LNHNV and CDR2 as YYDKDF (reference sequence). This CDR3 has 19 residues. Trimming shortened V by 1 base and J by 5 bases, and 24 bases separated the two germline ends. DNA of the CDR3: TGTGCCACCAGCAGAGTCATGTTGGGGGACGGAAGACACAGAAACACCATATATTTT. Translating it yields CATSRVMLGDGRHRNTIYF. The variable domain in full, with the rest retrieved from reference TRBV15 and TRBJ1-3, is DAMVIQNPRYQVTQFGKPVTLSCSQTLNHNVMYWYQQKSSQAPKLLFHYYDKDFNNEADTPDNFQSRRPNTSFCFLDIRSPGLGDTAMYLCATSRVMLGDGRHRNTIYFGEGSWLTVV.

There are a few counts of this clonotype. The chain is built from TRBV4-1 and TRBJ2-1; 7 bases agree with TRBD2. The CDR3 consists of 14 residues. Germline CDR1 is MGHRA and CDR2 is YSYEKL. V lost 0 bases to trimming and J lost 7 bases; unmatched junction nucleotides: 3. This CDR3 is CASSQETRGNEQFF. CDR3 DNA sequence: TGCGCCAGCAGCCAAGAAACGCGGGGGAATGAGCAGTTCTTC.